This T cell receptor beta chain stems from a study of CD8+CD57+ T cells in acquired aplastic anemia (dated by TCRdb to the late 2010s). Study-level background: On average, sorted CD4+ and CD8+ cells yielded about 3 ug of extracted DNA, with a range of roughly 0.18 to 30 ug. CD8+CD57+ expansion was defined as frequency above the mean frequency observed in healthy subjects.

Profiling of TCR beta VDJ combinations and CDR3 sequences used genomic DNA as the template. An Illumina HiSeq 2000 was used for TCR repertoire sequencing. The paper's processing steps were these. Repertoire assessment relied on Simpson's diversity index, CDR3 size and DJ length profiles, and TRBV/TRBJ rearrangement plots. Whichever DNA sequence was most abundant in the deep sequencing data was defined as the immunodominant clone. CDR3 amino acid sequences were screened for sharing across subjects and compared with published repertoires and the VDJdb database. TCRdb handled the public reads itself, with Q25 trimming in fastp and clone calling in MiXCR, and kept productive beta chains. One record per CDR3 amino acid sequence lists the most common genes and DNA. The V and J calls, along with clone size, are taken from TCRdb and not from the paper's own processing. The sample data list 150,000 or so distinct CDR3 sequences, and around 48% of these were observed just once. The ten largest account for less than 3% of the sample.

The patients picked for sequencing were ones in whom flow cytometry had shown an expansion of CD8+CD57+ cells. Every patient had severe acquired aplastic anemia, diagnosed using the International Study of Aplastic Anemia and Agranulocytosis and Camitta criteria. No patient had received any therapy when blood was sampled. The study deep-sequenced TCR repertoires of sorted CD4+ and CD8+ blood T cells from severe aplastic anemia patients and healthy subjects. Patients were enrolled in the USA under clinicaltrials.gov protocols 00001620, 01623167, 00001397, 00071045, 00081523 and 00961064. Ficoll-Paque density gradient centrifugation was used to isolate peripheral blood mononuclear cells. CD4+ and CD8+ T cells were sorted by FACS or magnetic beads before DNA extraction. The junction shows trimming of 1 base on V and 3 bases on J, plus 7 bases between the germline ends. The CDR3 goes from the cysteine to the phenylalanine over 13 residues. Only the CDR3 region is kept as DNA, spanning 39 bases read in frame from base 1. Via the germline V gene, CDR1 is MGHDK and CDR2 SYGVNS.

What the study reported, not specific to this receptor: No significant difference in CD8+ Simpson's diversity was found between patients and healthy controls (P=0.060). Some 30 CD8+ CDR3 sequences were found to be shared between patients and controls, but these sequences appeared to be highly expressed in patients and within the immunodominant clones of the patients.

Details on this clonotype: This receptor's antigen is unknown. No qualities accompany the bases; no much larger clone lies one base away.

Sequenced input: sorted CD4+, CD8+, or CD8+CD57+ T cells (not recorded which) from PBMCs. The chain is encoded by TRBV25-1 joined to TRBJ2-7, with the D gene call left open. This TCR derives from a human donor with aplastic anemia. This receptor carries the CDR3 CASSELFLYEQYF. The nucleotide sequence reads TGTGCCAGCAGTGAATTGTTCCTCTACGAGCAGTACTTC.